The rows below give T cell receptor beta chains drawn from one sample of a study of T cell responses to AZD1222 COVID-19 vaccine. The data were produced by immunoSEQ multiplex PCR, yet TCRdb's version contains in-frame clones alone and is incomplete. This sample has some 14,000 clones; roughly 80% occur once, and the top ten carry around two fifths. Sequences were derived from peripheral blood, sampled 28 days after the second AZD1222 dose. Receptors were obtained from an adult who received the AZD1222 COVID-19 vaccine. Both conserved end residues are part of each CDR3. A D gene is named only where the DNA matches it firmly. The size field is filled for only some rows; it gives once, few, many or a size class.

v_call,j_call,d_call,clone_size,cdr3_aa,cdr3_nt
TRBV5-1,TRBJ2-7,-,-,CASSFGRDEQYF,TGCGCCAGCAGCTTTGGACGGGACGAGCAGTACTTC
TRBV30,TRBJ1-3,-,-,CACIGSGNTIYF,TGTGCCTGTATAGGCTCTGGAAACACCATATATTTT
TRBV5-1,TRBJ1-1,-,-,CASSSLEIGNTEAFF,TGCGCCAGCTCCTCTTTGGAGATAGGGAACACTGAAGCTTTCTTT
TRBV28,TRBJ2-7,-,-,CASSPGLSSYEQYF,TGTGCCAGCAGCCCAGGCCTGAGCTCCTACGAGCAGTACTTC
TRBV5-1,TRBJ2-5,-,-,CASSLDTGGETQYF,TGCGCCAGCAGCTTGGATACGGGGGGCGAGACCCAGTACTTC
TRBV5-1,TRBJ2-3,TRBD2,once,CASRLPGLAGAGSSTDTQYF,TGCGCCAGCAGACTACCGGGACTAGCGGGAGCCGGTTCTAGCACAGATACGCAGTATTTT
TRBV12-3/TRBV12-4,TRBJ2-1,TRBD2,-,CASGRAFNEQFF,TGTGCCAGCGGGAGGGCCTTCAATGAGCAGTTCTTC
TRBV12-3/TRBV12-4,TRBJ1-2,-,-,CASSLSRGGYTF,TGTGCCAGCAGTCTCTCCAGGGGAGGCTACACCTTC
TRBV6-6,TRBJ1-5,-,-,CASRGRQPQHF,TGTGCCAGCAGAGGCAGGCAGCCCCAGCATTTT
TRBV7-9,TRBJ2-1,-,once,CASSLASSYNEQFF,TGTGCCAGCAGCTTAGCTAGTTCCTACAATGAGCAGTTCTTC
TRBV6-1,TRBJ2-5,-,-,CASSDLGMQETQYF,TGTGCCAGCAGTGATTTAGGCATGCAAGAGACCCAGTACTTC
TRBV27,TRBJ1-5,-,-,CASSLFKGAGQPQHF,TGTGCCAGCAGTTTATTTAAAGGGGCTGGTCAGCCCCAGCATTTT
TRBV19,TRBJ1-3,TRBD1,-,CATGTEPGNTIYF,TGTGCCACAGGGACAGAGCCCGGAAACACCATATATTTT
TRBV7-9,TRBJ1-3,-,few,CASRDRSGNTIYF,TGTGCCAGCAGAGACAGGTCTGGAAACACCATATATTTT
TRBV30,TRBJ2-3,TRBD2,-,CAWSKGLATDTQYF,TGTGCCTGGAGTAAAGGACTAGCCACAGATACGCAGTATTTT
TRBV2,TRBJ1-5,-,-,CATTREGSPNQPQHF,TGTGCCACTACTAGGGAAGGGTCCCCCAATCAGCCCCAGCATTTT
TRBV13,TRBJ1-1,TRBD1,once,CASSTRDRGNTEAFF,TGTGCCAGCAGCACCCGGGACAGGGGGAACACTGAAGCTTTCTTT
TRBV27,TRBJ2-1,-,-,CASSLGGARNEQFF,TGTGCCAGCAGTTTAGGGGGGGCGCGAAATGAGCAGTTCTTC
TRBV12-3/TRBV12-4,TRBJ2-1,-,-,CASASRGNEQFF,TGTGCCAGCGCCTCGAGGGGGAATGAGCAGTTCTTC
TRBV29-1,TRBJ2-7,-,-,CSVEDPAWGTEQYF,TGCAGCGTTGAAGATCCCGCCTGGGGAACCGAGCAGTACTTC
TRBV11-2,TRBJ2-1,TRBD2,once,CASSSKRGGALRTNEQFF,TGTGCCAGCAGCTCAAAGCGGGGGGGAGCTCTTCGTACTAATGAGCAGTTCTTC
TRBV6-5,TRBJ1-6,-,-,CASTPGNYNSPLHF,TGTGCCAGCACGCCCGGAAACTATAATTCACCCCTCCACTTT
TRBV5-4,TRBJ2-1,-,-,CASSPGLAAEQFF,TGTGCCAGCAGCCCCGGTTTGGCCGCTGAGCAGTTCTTC
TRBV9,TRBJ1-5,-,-,CASSGSSQPDYQPQHF,TGTGCCAGCAGCGGGTCGTCCCAACCAGATTATCAGCCCCAGCATTTT
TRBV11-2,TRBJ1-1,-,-,CASSSRTVMDTEAFF,TGTGCCAGCAGCTCAAGGACAGTCATGGACACTGAAGCTTTCTTT
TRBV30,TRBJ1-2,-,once,CAWSVTTVNYGYTF,TGTGCCTGGAGCGTAACGACAGTTAACTATGGCTACACCTTC
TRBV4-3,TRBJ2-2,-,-,CASRTFTGELFF,TGCGCCAGCAGAACATTCACCGGGGAGCTGTTTTTT
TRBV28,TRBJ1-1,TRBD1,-,CASKQGAWTEAFF,TGTGCCAGCAAGCAGGGGGCGTGGACTGAAGCTTTCTTT
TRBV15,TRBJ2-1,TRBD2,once,CATSIRAGGVLDEQFF,TGTGCCACCAGCATACGAGCGGGGGGGGTGCTCGATGAGCAGTTCTTC
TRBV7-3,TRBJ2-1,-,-,CASSLTGSRNEQFF,TGTGCCAGCAGCTTAACCGGCAGCCGCAATGAGCAGTTCTTC
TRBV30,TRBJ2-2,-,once,CAWGPSRGELFF,TGTGCCTGGGGACCGAGCCGCGGGGAGCTGTTTTTT
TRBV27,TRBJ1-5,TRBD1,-,CASGGQGGQPQHF,TGTGCCAGCGGTGGGCAGGGGGGTCAGCCCCAGCATTTT
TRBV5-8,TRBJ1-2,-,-,CASSLATTAFNYGYTF,TGTGCCAGCAGCTTGGCAACAACTGCTTTTAACTATGGCTACACCTTC
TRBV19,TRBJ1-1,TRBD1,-,CASTETGYYTEAFF,TGTGCCAGTACTGAGACAGGGTACTACACTGAAGCTTTCTTT
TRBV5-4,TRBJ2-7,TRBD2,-,CASSSPGLAGLSYEQYF,TGTGCCAGCAGCTCCCCGGGACTAGCGGGACTTTCCTACGAGCAGTACTTC
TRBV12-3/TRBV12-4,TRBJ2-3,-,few,CASSFGTDTQYF,TGTGCCAGCAGTTTCGGCACAGATACGCAGTATTTT
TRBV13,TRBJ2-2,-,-,CASSLEVGGNTGELFF,TGTGCCAGCAGCTTAGAAGTCGGAGGGAACACCGGGGAGCTGTTTTTT
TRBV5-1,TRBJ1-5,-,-,CASSPGTLGQPQHF,TGCGCCAGCAGCCCAGGGACTTTGGGCCAGCCCCAGCATTTT
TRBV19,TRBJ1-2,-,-,CASSFSGTLGYYGYTF,TGTGCCAGTAGTTTCTCCGGGACCTTGGGTTACTATGGCTACACCTTC
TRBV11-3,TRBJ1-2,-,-,CASSAGGNYGYTF,TGTGCCAGCAGCGCCGGCGGGAACTATGGCTACACCTTC
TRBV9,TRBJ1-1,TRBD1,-,CASSEGTGANTEAFF,TGTGCCAGCAGCGAGGGGACAGGGGCCAACACTGAAGCTTTCTTT
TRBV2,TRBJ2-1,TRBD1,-,CASSNPGQGINEQFF,TGTGCCAGCAGTAATCCGGGACAGGGGATCAATGAGCAGTTCTTC
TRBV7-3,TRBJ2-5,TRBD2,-,CASSSGLAVQGETQYF,TGTGCCAGCAGCTCCGGACTAGCGGTTCAGGGGGAGACCCAGTACTTC
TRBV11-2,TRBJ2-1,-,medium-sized,CASSADWTANNEQFF,TGTGCCAGCAGCGCCGATTGGACAGCTAACAATGAGCAGTTCTTC
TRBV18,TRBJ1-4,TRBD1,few,CASSQTGDFGANEKLFF,TGTGCCAGCTCACAAACAGGGGATTTCGGGGCTAATGAAAAACTGTTTTTT